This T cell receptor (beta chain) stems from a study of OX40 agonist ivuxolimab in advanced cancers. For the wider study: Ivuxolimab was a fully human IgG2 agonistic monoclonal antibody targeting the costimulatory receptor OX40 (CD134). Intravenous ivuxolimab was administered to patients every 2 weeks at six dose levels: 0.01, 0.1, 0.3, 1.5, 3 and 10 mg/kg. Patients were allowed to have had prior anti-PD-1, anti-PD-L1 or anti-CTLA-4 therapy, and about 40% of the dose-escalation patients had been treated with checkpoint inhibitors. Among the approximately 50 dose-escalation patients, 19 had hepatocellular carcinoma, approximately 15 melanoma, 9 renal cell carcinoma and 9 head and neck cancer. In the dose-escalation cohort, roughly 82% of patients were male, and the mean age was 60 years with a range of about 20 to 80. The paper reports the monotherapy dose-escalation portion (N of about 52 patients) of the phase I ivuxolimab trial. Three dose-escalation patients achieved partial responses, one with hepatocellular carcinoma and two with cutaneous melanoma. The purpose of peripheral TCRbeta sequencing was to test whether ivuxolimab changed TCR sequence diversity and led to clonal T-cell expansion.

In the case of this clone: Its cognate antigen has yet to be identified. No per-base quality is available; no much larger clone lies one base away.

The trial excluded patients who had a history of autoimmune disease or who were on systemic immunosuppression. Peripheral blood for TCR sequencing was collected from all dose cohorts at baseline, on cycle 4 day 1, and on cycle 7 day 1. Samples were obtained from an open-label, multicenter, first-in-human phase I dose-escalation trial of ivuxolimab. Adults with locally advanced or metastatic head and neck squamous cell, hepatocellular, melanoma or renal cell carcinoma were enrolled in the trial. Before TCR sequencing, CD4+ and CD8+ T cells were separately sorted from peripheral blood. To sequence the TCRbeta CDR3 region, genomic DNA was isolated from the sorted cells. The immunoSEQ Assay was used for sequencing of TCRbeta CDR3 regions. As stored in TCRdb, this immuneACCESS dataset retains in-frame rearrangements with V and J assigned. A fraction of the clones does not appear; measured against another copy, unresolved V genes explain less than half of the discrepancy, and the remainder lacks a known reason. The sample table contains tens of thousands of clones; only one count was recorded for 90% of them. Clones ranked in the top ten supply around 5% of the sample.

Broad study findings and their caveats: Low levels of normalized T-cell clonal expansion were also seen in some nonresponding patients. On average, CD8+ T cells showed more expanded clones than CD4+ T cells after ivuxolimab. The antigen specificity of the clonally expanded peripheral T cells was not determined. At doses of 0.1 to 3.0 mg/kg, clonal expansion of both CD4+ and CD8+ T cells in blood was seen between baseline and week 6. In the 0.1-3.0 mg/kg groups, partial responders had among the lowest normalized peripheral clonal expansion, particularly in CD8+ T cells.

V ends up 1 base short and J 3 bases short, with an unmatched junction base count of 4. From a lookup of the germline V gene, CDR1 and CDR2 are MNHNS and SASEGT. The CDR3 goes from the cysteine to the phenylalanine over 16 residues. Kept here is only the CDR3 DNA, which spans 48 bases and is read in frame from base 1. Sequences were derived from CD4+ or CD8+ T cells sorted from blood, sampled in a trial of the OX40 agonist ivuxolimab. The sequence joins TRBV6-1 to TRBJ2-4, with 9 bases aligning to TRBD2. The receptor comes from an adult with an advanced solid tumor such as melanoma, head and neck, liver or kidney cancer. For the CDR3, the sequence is CASSEVAGAIKNIQYF. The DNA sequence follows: TGTGCCAGCAGTGAAGTAGCGGGGGCGATCAAAAACATTCAGTACTTC.